This T cell receptor (beta chain) was found in a study of shared clonotypes between healthy human individuals. Whole-study results and caveats: A generally larger estimated richness was seen in naive subsets than in memory subsets. Some clonotypes were shared by all four sorted-subset donors, while others were not shared. The non-shared ones had lower generation probabilities than the shared ones. A few donors shared approximately 5% of their naive CD4 clonotypes. With few donors, the genetic and exposure-history diversity represented was limited.

About this clone itself: Its specificity is not known.

Assay used: immunoSEQ multiplex PCR; TCRdb lists only in-frame clones, some missing. This sample has 2,500,000 or so clones, with roughly 92% found just once. Sequences were obtained from naive CD4+ T cells sorted from blood. As to subset: CD45RA+ positively selected. The receptor was derived from a man aged 18 to 35 in good health.

Here the CDR3 DNA reads TGTGCCAGTAGTATAGAAGGGGAAATGGAAAGAACCGGGGAGCTGTTTTTT. It encodes CASSIEGEMERTGELFF. The chain employs TRBV19 and TRBJ2-2, with D perhaps TRBD1 (5 bases). The germline CDR1 and CDR2 sequences are LNHDA and SQIVND (reference sequence). V lost 0 bases, J lost 5 bases, and 16 bases lay in between. The CDR3 sequence is 17 residues long.